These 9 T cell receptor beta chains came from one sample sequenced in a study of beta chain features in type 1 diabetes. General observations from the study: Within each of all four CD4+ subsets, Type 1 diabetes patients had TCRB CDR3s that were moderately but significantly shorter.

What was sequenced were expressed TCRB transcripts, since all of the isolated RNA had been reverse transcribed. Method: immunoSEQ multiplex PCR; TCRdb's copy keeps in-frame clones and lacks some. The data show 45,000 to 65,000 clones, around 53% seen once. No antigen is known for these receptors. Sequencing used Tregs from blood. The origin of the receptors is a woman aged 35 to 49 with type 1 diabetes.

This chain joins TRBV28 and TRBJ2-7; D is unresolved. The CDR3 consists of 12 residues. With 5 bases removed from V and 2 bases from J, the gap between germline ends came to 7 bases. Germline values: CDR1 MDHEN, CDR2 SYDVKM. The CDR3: CASSPRPYEQYF. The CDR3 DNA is TGTGCCAGCAGTCCCAGGCCCTACGAGCAGTACTTC.

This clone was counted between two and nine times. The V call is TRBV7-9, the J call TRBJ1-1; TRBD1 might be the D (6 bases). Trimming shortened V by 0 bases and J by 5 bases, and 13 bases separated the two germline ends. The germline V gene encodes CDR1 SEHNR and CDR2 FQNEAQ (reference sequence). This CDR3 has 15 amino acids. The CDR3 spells CASSLAGRGGTEAFF. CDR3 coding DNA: TGTGCCAGCAGCTTAGCGGGCAGGGGTGGTACTGAAGCTTTCTTT.

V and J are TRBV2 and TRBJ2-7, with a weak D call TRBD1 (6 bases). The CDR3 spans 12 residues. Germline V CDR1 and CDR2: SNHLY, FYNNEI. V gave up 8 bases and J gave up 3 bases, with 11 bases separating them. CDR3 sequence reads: CASLGQSYEQYF. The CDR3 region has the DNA TGTGCCAGCCTTGGACAGAGCTACGAGCAGTACTTC.

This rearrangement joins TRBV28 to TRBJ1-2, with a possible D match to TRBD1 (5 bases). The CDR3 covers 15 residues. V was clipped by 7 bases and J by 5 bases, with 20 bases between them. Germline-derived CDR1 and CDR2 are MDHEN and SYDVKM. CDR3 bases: TGTGCCAGCATCCTTCGGGGGTCTGGGAAGTATGGCTACACCTTC. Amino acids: CASILRGSGKYGYTF.

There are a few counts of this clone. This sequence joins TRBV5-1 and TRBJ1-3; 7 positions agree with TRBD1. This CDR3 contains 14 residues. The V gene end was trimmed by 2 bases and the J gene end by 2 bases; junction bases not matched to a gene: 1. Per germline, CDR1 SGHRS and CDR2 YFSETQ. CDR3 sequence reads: CASSFQGAGNTIYF. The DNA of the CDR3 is TGCGCCAGCAGCTTTCAGGGGGCTGGAAACACCATATATTTT.

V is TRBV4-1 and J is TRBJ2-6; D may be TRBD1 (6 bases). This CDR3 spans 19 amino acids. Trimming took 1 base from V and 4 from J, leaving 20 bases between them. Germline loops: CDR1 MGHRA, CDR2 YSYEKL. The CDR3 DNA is TGCGCCAGCAGCCAAGCCCGGGACAAGGCATTTGTGGGGGCCAACGTCCTGACTTTC. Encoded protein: CASSQARDKAFVGANVLTF.

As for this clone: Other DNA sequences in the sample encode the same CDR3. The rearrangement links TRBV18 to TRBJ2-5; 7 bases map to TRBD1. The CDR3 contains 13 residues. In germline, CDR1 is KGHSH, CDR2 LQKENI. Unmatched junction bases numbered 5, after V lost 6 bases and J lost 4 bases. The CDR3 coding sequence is TGTGCCAGCTCCCCAAGACAGGGAGAGACCCAGTACTTC. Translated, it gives CASSPRQGETQYF.

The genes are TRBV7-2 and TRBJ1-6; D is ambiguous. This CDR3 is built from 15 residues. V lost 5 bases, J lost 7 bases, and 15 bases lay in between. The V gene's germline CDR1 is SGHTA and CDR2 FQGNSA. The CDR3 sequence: CASSPLRGGNSPLHF. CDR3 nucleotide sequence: TGTGCCAGCAGCCCTCTACGGGGAGGGAATTCACCCCTCCACTTT. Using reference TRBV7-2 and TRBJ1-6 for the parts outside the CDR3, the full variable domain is GAGVSQSPSNKVTEKGKDVELRCDPISGHTALYWYRQSLGQGLEFLIYFQGNSAPDKSGLPSDRFSAERTGGSVSTLTIQRTQQEDSAVYLCASSPLRGGNSPLHFGNGTRLTVT.

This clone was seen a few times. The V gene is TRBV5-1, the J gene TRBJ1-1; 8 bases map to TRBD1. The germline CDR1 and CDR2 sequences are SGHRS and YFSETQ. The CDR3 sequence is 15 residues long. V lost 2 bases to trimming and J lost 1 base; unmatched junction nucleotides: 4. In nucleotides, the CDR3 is TGCGCCAGCAGCTTATCCGGGACAGGGAACACTGAAGCTTTCTTT. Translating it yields CASSLSGTGNTEAFF.